This passage covers 12 T cell receptor beta chains from one sample sequenced in a study of T cells in localized non-small cell lung cancer. Clones were read by immunoSEQ multiplex PCR, and TCRdb kept only the in-frame ones, dropping some. Of some 3,200 clones in the sample, around 39% were seen once. The sample consisted of normal lung tissue next to the tumor, taken before any cancer treatment. These receptors came from a woman aged 40-69 years with stage I lung adenocarcinoma.

This chain links TRBV18 with TRBJ1-2; 9 bases line up with TRBD1. The CDR3 covers 16 residues. CDR1 KGHSH and CDR2 LQKENI come from the germline V gene. J was trimmed by 2 bases and V by 3 bases; bases with no gene match: 7. The CDR3 here is CASSPWGTGPNYGYTF. The CDR3 DNA reads as TGTGCCAGCTCACCTTGGGGGACAGGGCCGAACTATGGCTACACCTTC. Full variable domain (missing parts from reference TRBV18 and TRBJ1-2): NAGVMQNPRHLVRRRGQEARLRCSPMKGHSHVYWYRQLPEEGLKFMVYLQKENIIDESGMPKERFSAEFPKEGPSILRIQQVVRGDSAAYFCASSPWGTGPNYGYTFGSGTRLTVV.

The CDR3 sequence is CASNYRNGPQHF. CDR3 DNA: TGTGCCAGTAATTACAGAAATGGGCCCCAGCATTTT. This chain links TRBV19 with TRBJ1-5; D gene uncertain. Trimming shortened V by 7 bases and J by 9 bases, and 13 bases separated the two germline ends. CDR3 length equals 12 residues. Per germline, CDR1 LNHDA and CDR2 SQIVND (reference sequence).

Only a few counts were recorded for this clone. The chain has TRBV15 and TRBJ2-1; 8 nucleotides match TRBD1. The CDR3 runs 16 residues. Germline loops: CDR1 LNHNV, CDR2 YYDKDF (reference sequence). J was trimmed by 6 bases and V by 0 bases; bases with no gene match: 7. Here the CDR3 reads CATSRDARGLSNEQFF. CDR3 DNA sequence: TGTGCCACCAGCAGAGATGCCAGGGGGCTTAGCAATGAGCAGTTCTTC. Full variable domain (remainder filled in from reference TRBV15 and TRBJ2-1): DAMVIQNPRYQVTQFGKPVTLSCSQTLNHNVMYWYQQKSSQAPKLLFHYYDKDFNNEADTPDNFQSRRPNTSFCFLDIRSPGLGDTAMYLCATSRDARGLSNEQFFGPGTRLTVL.

In its sample, this clone is medium-sized. The V gene is TRBV7-1, the J gene TRBJ1-3; the D gene is possibly TRBD1 (5 bases). TRBV7-1 is an open reading frame whose function is uncertain. V lost 4 bases, J lost 0 bases, and 7 bases lay in between. This CDR3 spans 14 amino acids. The CDR3 DNA reads TGTGCCAGCAGCTTAGGGGTCTCTGGAAACACCATATATTTT. It yields the protein CASSLGVSGNTIYF.

Concerning this clone: Relative to the germline gene, one junction end is altered; a read error may explain this. The chain has TRBV28 and TRBJ1-2; 7 bases are a match to TRBD1. This CDR3 comprises 12 residues. Germline V gene lookup returns CDR1 MDHEN and CDR2 SYDVKM. This CDR3 reads CVSRRTGYGYTF. The CDR3 DNA reads as TGTGTCAGCAGGAGGACAGGCTATGGCTACACCTTC.

The V call is TRBV18, the J call TRBJ2-1; D perhaps matches TRBD2 (5 bases). V was shortened by 2 bases and J by 8 bases, with 7 bases between the two germline ends. CDR1 and CDR2 from the germline V gene are KGHSH and LQKENI. This CDR3 has 12 amino acids. CDR3 protein: CASSPEGHEQFF. CDR3 sequence (DNA): TGTGCCAGCTCACCAGAGGGCCATGAGCAGTTCTTC.

This sequence joins TRBV6-1 and TRBJ2-3, with 7 bases matching TRBD2. The CDR3 sequence is 15 residues long. V dropped 1 base and J dropped 4; count of bases not matched to a gene: 5. Per the germline V gene, CDR1 is MNHNS and CDR2 is SASEGT. As DNA, the CDR3 is TGTGCCAGCAGTGAAGAGGCGGGGAGGGCAGATACGCAGTATTTT. This translates into CASSEEAGRADTQYF.

The chain has TRBV28 and TRBJ2-1; the D gene could be TRBD1 or TRBD2 (6 bases each). The CDR3 runs to 16 residues. Trimming stripped 6 bases from V and 3 bases from J, with 18 bases between. The germline V gene has CDR1 MDHEN and CDR2 SYDVKM. The CDR3 here is CASRAGGGVGYNEQFF. CDR3 bases: TGTGCCAGCAGGGCCGGAGGGGGAGTTGGCTACAATGAGCAGTTCTTC. Looking up the rest from reference TRBV28 and TRBJ2-1 gives the full variable domain: DVKVTQSSRYLVKRTGEKVFLECVQDMDHENMFWYRQDPGLGLRLIYFSYDVKMKEKGDIPEGYSVSREKKERFSLILESASTNQTSMYLCASRAGGGVGYNEQFFGPGTRLTVL.

This sequence joins TRBV5-1 and TRBJ2-2, with 9 bases fitting TRBD2. Germline CDR1 and CDR2: SGHRS and YFSETQ. This CDR3 is built from 16 residues. After removal of 4 bases from V and 0 bases from J, the junction contained 4 bases not matched to a gene. The CDR3 DNA reads as TGCGCCAGCAGCAACAGCGGGAGGCCGAACACCGGGGAGCTGTTTTTT. It specifies CASSNSGRPNTGELFF.

The chain carries TRBV7-4 and TRBJ2-7; 7 bases are shared with TRBD1. The CDR3 extends over 15 amino acids. J lost 4 bases, V lost 2 bases, and 8 bases had no gene match. Germline V gives CDR1 SGHVT, CDR2 SQSDAQ. DNA for the CDR3: TGTGCCAGCAGCTTACAGGGGACAGACCTATACGAGCAGTACTTC. Its translation: CASSLQGTDLYEQYF.

The chain recombines TRBV18 with TRBJ2-7; 12 bases line up with TRBD1. The germline CDR1 and CDR2 sequences are KGHSH and LQKENI. Trimming took 3 bases from V and 7 from J; bases not matched to a gene: 4. The CDR3 covers 14 residues. The DNA for the CDR3 is TGTGCCAGCTCACCCGGGACAGGGGGCTCGGAGCAGTACTTC. Protein product: CASSPGTGGSEQYF. Filled out from reference TRBV18 and TRBJ2-7, the complete variable domain reads NAGVMQNPRHLVRRRGQEARLRCSPMKGHSHVYWYRQLPEEGLKFMVYLQKENIIDESGMPKERFSAEFPKEGPSILRIQQVVRGDSAAYFCASSPGTGGSEQYFGPGTRLTVT.

This clone was observed once. The chain has TRBV19 and TRBJ1-2; D call uncertain. V was cut by 7 bases and J by 8 bases, with 17 bases left in between. The CDR3 consists of 13 residues. Germline V CDR1 and CDR2: LNHDA, SQIVND (reference sequence). CDR3 nucleotide sequence: TGTGCCAGTACCCGCGACCCGGACGGCGGCTACACCTTC. Its protein is CASTRDPDGGYTF.